One and the same sample provided the 6 T cell receptor beta chains below, sequenced in a study of kidney transplant recipient with SARS-CoV-2 infection. Using its own MiXCR run on the reads, TCRdb lists one record per CDR3 protein. The sample records 200,000 to 300,000 distinct CDR3 sequences, under 30% being singletons. The specimen was a blood sample, collected at baseline and on roughly day 110 from a kidney transplant recipient. The receptors shown here come from a male patient in his thirties who had COVID-19 and was a kidney transplant recipient. Some T cells may be supplied by the graft donor.

This clonotype came up a few times. The chain recombines TRBV21-1 with TRBJ2-3. TRBV21-1 is described as a pseudogene. The CDR3 covers 17 residues. The CDR3 DNA sequence: TGTGCCAGCAGCAGCGCAATAGCTACAGTCATGCAAGATACGCAGTATTTT. It specifies CASSSAIATVMQDTQYF.

This clonotype appeared many times. The gene calls are TRBV20-1 and TRBJ1-5; tentative D call: TRBD1 (5 bases). Trimming took off 3 bases at V and 6 bases at J, with 21 bases between the two ends. In germline, CDR1 is DFQATT, CDR2 SNEGSKA (reference sequence). This CDR3 is built from 16 residues. The CDR3 region is CSASLVESGDSQPQHF. DNA of the CDR3: TGCAGTGCTAGTCTGGTGGAATCCGGGGACTCTCAGCCCCAGCATTTT.

In this sample, this clonotype turned up many times. The chain couples TRBV16 to TRBJ1-2; D remains ambiguous. The V end was cut by 5 bases, the J end by 4 bases, with 23 bases between. Germline lookup yields CDR1 KGHSY and CDR2 FQNENV. The CDR3 runs 17 residues. For the CDR3, the DNA is TGTGCCAGCAGCTCATGGTGGGTCGTTAGAAAGACCTATGGCTACACCTTC. Its translation is CASSSWWVVRKTYGYTF.

Turning to this clonotype: A much larger clone sits a single nucleotide away, making a read error possible. The chain joins TRBV5-5 to TRBJ1-2; D gene unclear. The CDR3 contains 16 residues. The V gene's germline CDR1 is SGHKS and CDR2 YYEKEE (reference sequence). The CDR3 sequence is CASKRCVSRKTYSYTF. The CDR3, as DNA: TGTGCCAGCAAAAGATGTGTCTCGCGAAAGACCTATAGCTACACCTTC.

This clonotype was detected ten times or more. V gene TRBV6-8 combines with J gene TRBJ1-2; D ambiguous. CDR3 length: 17 amino acids. Trimming left V 3 bases short and J 4 bases short, with 21 bases between. In germline, CDR1 is MNHGY, CDR2 SAAAGT. CDR3 bases: TGTGCCAGCAGTTATCACTCACGCTCTAGAAAGACCTATGGCTACACCTTC. This gives the protein CASSYHSRSRKTYGYTF.

J is TRBJ1-6 and V is TRBV7-6; D is unclear. The germline V gene has CDR1 SGHVS and CDR2 FNYEAQ. The length of the CDR3 is 17 residues. Between the trimmed V and J ends, which lost 0 bases and 7 bases, there was a span of 16 bases. The CDR3 protein is CASSLAAPGAGNSPLHF. CDR3 DNA: TGTGCCAGCAGCTTAGCAGCCCCGGGAGCCGGCAATTCACCCCTCCACTTT.